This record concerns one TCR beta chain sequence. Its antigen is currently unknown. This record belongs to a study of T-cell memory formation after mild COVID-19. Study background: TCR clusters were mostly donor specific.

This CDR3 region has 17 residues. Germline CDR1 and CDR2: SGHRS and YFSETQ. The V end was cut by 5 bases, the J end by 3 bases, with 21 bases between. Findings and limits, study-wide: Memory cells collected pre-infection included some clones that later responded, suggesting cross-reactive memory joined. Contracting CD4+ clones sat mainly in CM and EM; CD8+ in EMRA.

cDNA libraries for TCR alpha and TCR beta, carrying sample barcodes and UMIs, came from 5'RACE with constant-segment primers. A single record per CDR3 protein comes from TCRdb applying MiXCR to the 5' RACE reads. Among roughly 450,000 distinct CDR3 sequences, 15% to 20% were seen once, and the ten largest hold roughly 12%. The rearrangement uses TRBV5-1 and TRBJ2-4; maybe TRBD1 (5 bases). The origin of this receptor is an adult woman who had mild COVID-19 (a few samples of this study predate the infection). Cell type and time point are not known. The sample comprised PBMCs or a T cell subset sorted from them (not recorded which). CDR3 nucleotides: TGCGCCAGCAGTTTATCCGAAAGGGGAATGGGCAAAAACATTCAGTACTTC. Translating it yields CASSLSERGMGKNIQYF.